The next 10 T cell receptor beta chains were all read from a single sample in a study of T-cell reconstitution after alpha-beta-depleted transplantation in children. This sample's TCRbeta library carried unique molecular identifier barcodes. TCRdb reprocessed the PCR reads via MiXCR and lists one record per CDR3 protein. Of around 530,000 distinct CDR3 sequences detected, approximately 29% appear once; the ten largest clones hold 2.4%. The sample in question was PBMCs from the stem cell graft donor, obtained from the stem cell graft. These receptors all stem from a human donor who donated a stem cell graft to a child with aplastic anemia.

The chain has TRBV30 and TRBJ1-4, with D perhaps matching TRBD1 (5 bases). V lost 2 bases and J 8 bases, leaving 15 bases between the germline ends. This CDR3 is built from 14 residues. Germline CDR1 is GTSNPN and CDR2 is SVGIG (reference sequence). Here the CDR3 reads CAWSHVGAREKLFF. CDR3 sequence (DNA): TGTGCCTGGAGTCACGTAGGGGCGCGGGAAAAACTGTTTTTT.

The CDR3 here is CSVEAGYEQYV. The DNA of the CDR3 is TGCAGCGTTGAAGCTGGGTACGAGCAGTACGTC. The chain employs TRBV29-1 and TRBJ2-7; the D is unclear. V dropped 1 base and J dropped 4 bases, with 5 bases sitting between them. The length of the CDR3 is 11 residues. CDR1 and CDR2 (germline): SQVTM, ANQGSEA.

Here the CDR3 DNA reads TGCAGCGTTGACCCTGGGGGCATGAACACTGAAGCTTTCTTT. Translation gives CSVDPGGMNTEAFF. The V call is TRBV29-1, the J call TRBJ1-1; tentative D call: TRBD1 (6 bases). The CDR3 has 14 amino acids. Germline V gives CDR1 SQVTM, CDR2 ANQGSEA. Trimming removed 3 bases at V and 0 bases at J, with 11 bases between.

The gene calls are TRBV29-1 and TRBJ2-7, with TRBD2 identical over 7 bases. Germline V gene lookup returns CDR1 SQVTM and CDR2 ANQGSEA. The ends lost 4 bases at V and 5 bases at J; junction bases unmatched: 8. The CDR3 loop spans 13 amino acids. The CDR3 region has the DNA TGCAGCGTTGTTGGACTAGTGATGGACGAGCAGTACGTC. Translated, it gives CSVVGLVMDEQYV.

The genes are TRBV7-9 and TRBJ1-2; D not certain. V was pared by 3 bases and J by 4 bases, with 12 bases between. Germline V gene sequence: CDR1 SEHNR, CDR2 FQNEAQ (reference sequence). This CDR3 region has 14 residues. The CDR3 region is CASSFEARVYGYTF. DNA for the CDR3: TGTGCCAGCAGCTTTGAGGCGAGGGTCTATGGCTACACCTTC.

This clonotype was observed a few times. The chain has TRBV5-5 and TRBJ1-2; D is uncertain. Germline V CDR1 and CDR2: SGHKS, YYEKEE (reference sequence). Trimming cost V 0 bases and J 7 bases, with 10 bases left between them. The CDR3 has 13 residues. The DNA for the CDR3 is TGTGCCAGCAGCTTGGTTGAATCGGGTGGCTACACCTTC. As protein: CASSLVESGGYTF. The full variable domain, its missing parts supplied by reference TRBV5-5 and TRBJ1-2, is DAGVTQSPTHLIKTRGQQVTLRCSPISGHKSVSWYQQVLGQGPQFIFQYYEKEERGRGNFPDRFSARQFPNYSSELNVNALLLGDSALYLCASSLVESGGYTFGSGTRLTVV.

The chain couples TRBV5-1 to TRBJ2-3; 8 bases are a match to TRBD2. With V trimmed by 5 bases and J by 0 bases, 5 bases remained unmatched. Germline V lookup: CDR1 SGHRS, CDR2 YFSETQ. The CDR3 is 15 amino acids. The CDR3 nucleotides read TGCGCCAGCAGGCCCGGACTAGCTAGCACAGATACGCAGTATTTT. Amino acids: CASRPGLASTDTQYF.

This clonotype appeared a few times. The chain carries TRBV29-1 and TRBJ2-5, with 11 bases aligning to TRBD2. This CDR3 contains 14 residues. Trimming removed 7 bases from V and 7 bases from J; junction bases left unmatched: 11. The V gene's germline CDR1 is SQVTM and CDR2 ANQGSEA. The CDR3 reads CSGGLTSGVATQYF. CDR3 in DNA: TGCAGCGGTGGATTGACTAGCGGGGTTGCGACCCAGTACTTC.

A few counts support this clonotype. The J gene is TRBJ2-3, the V gene TRBV6-5; unclear D gene. The V end lost 0 bases, the J end lost 2 bases, and 9 bases lay between the germline ends. The CDR3 covers 15 residues. Germline values: CDR1 MNHEY, CDR2 SVGAGI. For the CDR3, the DNA is TGTGCCAGCAGTTACTCGGGCACTATCACAGATACGCAGTATTTT. It translates to CASSYSGTITDTQYF.

The chain uses TRBV12-3 or TRBV12-4 and TRBJ1-1, with 7 positions matching TRBD1. Trimming took 5 bases from V and 9 from J; bases not matched to a gene: 15. CDR3 length equals 15 residues. The CDR3 sequence is CASSQKTGLEKKAFF. The CDR3 bases are TGTGCCAGCAGTCAGAAGACAGGGCTGGAGAAAAAAGCTTTCTTT.